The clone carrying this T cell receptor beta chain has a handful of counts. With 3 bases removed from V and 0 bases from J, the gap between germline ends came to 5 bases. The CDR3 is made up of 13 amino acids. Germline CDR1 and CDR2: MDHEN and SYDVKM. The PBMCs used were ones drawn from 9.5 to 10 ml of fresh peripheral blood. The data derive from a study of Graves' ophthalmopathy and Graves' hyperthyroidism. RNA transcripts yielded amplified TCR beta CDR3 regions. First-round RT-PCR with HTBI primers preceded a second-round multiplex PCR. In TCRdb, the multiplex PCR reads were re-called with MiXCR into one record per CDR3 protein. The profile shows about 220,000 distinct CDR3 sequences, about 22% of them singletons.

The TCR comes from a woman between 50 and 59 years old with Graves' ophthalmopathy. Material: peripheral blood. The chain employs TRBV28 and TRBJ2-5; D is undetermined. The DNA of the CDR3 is TGTGCCAGCAGTTTTTACCACCAAGAGACCCAGTACTTC. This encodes CASSFYHQETQYF.